Each of the 12 T cell receptor beta chains below was sequenced from the same sample in a study of shared clonotypes between healthy human individuals. Naivety among CD8 cells was defined by CD45RO negativity and positive CCR7 selection, thereby excluding terminally differentiated effector memory CD45RA+ cells. Some clones are missing from TCRdb's copy, which holds only in-frame ones; the method was immunoSEQ multiplex PCR. This sample carries about 2 million clones, about 95% of them seen once, and the ten largest clones take approximately 1%. The specimen sequenced was naive CD8+ T cells sorted from blood. All receptors derive from a man younger than 35 in good health.

The chain carries TRBV7-9 and TRBJ1-1; a possible D gene is TRBD1 (6 bases). The CDR3 has 13 amino acids. In germline, CDR1 is SEHNR, CDR2 FQNEAQ (reference sequence). V dropped 5 bases and J dropped 7 bases, with 14 bases sitting between them. The CDR3 DNA reads TGTGCCAGCAGCCCCCAGTCAGGGGATGAAGCTTTCTTT. Translating gives CASSPQSGDEAFF.

This clone was recorded once. This chain connects TRBV7-9 to TRBJ1-2; tentative D call: TRBD1 (5 bases). Per germline, CDR1 SEHNR and CDR2 FQNEAQ (reference sequence). This CDR3 spans 15 amino acids. Trimming pared 5 bases from V and 6 bases from J, leaving 19 bases between. The CDR3, as DNA: TGTGCCAGCAGCGACGGGGCCTGGGGCAGGCATGGCTACACCTTC. Protein: CASSDGAWGRHGYTF.

The chain joins TRBV6-1 to TRBJ1-5; no definite D call. Germline values: CDR1 MNHNS, CDR2 SASEGT. CDR3 size: 16 residues. V was pared by 2 bases and J by 7 bases, with 18 bases between. The DNA of the CDR3 is TGTGCCAGCAGTGAATTTTATGGGCAGGTCAACCAGCCCCAGCATTTT. It specifies CASSEFYGQVNQPQHF.

V is TRBV28 and J is TRBJ2-5, with D uncertain. The CDR3 has 13 residues. The V end was cut by 5 bases, the J end by 0 bases, with 7 bases between. Looked up from germline, CDR1 is MDHEN and CDR2 is SYDVKM. The CDR3 sequence is CASSPEYQETQYF. The CDR3 DNA is TGTGCCAGCAGTCCAGAGTACCAAGAGACCCAGTACTTC.

CDR3 DNA: TGTGCCAGCAGCTGGACAGTTTCCTACGAGCAGTACTTC. This codes for CASSWTVSYEQYF. V and J are TRBV7-8 and TRBJ2-7; a possible D gene is TRBD1 (6 bases). Trimming left V 4 bases short and J 1 base short, with 8 bases between. CDR1 is SGHVS and CDR2 is FQNEAQ in the germline V gene. The length of the CDR3 is 13 residues.

The V gene is TRBV7-3, the J gene TRBJ2-3; TRBD2 agrees at 9 bases. With V trimmed by 3 bases and J by 2 bases, 18 bases remained unmatched. Germline V gene lookup returns CDR1 SGHTA and CDR2 FQGTGA. The CDR3 length is 20 residues. CDR3 residues: CASSFGPLGSGGTDTDTQYF. CDR3 DNA sequence: TGTGCCAGCAGCTTTGGTCCCCTCGGCAGCGGGGGGACCGACACAGATACGCAGTATTTT.

The chain links TRBV28 to TRBJ1-1, with D possibly TRBD1 on 5 matching bases. Trimming took off 3 bases at V and 3 bases at J, with 11 bases between the two ends. The CDR3 spans 14 residues. Per germline, CDR1 MDHEN and CDR2 SYDVKM. CDR3: CASSFPGSDTEAFF. The CDR3 region has the DNA TGTGCCAGCAGTTTCCCAGGGTCGGACACTGAAGCTTTCTTT.

The chain is built from TRBV6-6 and TRBJ1-2; D not resolved. From germline, CDR1 is MNHNY and CDR2 SVGAGI (reference sequence). The V gene lost 6 bases and the J gene lost 0 bases, with 14 bases spanning the gap. The CDR3 is 15 residues long. The CDR3 bases are TGTGCCAGCAGCCTGGCGGAGACCCCTAACTATGGCTACACCTTC. It codes for CASSLAETPNYGYTF.

This chain connects TRBV21-1 to TRBJ2-7; the table's D call, TRBD2, was not checked against the DNA. TRBV21-1 is described as a pseudogene. The CDR3 is 13 residues long. The CDR3 is CASSRREIDEQYF. The CDR3 DNA reads as TGTGCCAGCAGCAGGCGGGAGATCGACGAGCAGTACTTC.

The gene calls are TRBV6-6 and TRBJ1-5; D not certain. The V end lost 4 bases, the J end lost 9 bases, and 13 bases lay between the germline ends. This CDR3 region has 13 residues. CDR1 MNHNY and CDR2 SVGAGI come from the germline V gene (reference sequence). CDR3 DNA sequence: TGTGCCAGCAGTTCGGGGTCCTGGGCGCCCCAGCATTTT. It yields the protein CASSSGSWAPQHF.

The V and J genes are TRBV7-9 and TRBJ2-7; D call uncertain. CDR1 and CDR2 from the germline V gene are SEHNR and FQNEAQ (reference sequence). The CDR3 is 12 residues long. V was shortened by 4 bases and J by 3 bases, with 7 bases between the two germline ends. The CDR3 bases are TGTGCCAGCAGCTCCGTAGTCTACGAGCAGTACTTC. Encoded protein: CASSSVVYEQYF.

This rearrangement joins TRBV5-1 to TRBJ2-1; D is unclear. V lost 7 bases, J lost 8 bases, and 25 bases lay in between. CDR3 length: 16 amino acids. Germline assignment: CDR1 SGHRS and CDR2 YFSETQ. CDR3 protein: CASADFDTPSPDEQFF. CDR3 nucleotides: TGCGCCAGCGCCGATTTCGATACTCCTTCCCCCGATGAGCAGTTCTTC.